Listed below are T cell receptor beta chains from one sample, sequenced in a study of T cell responses to AZD1222 COVID-19 vaccine. Data came from immunoSEQ multiplex PCR; TCRdb stores just in-frame clones and leaves some out. The data hold 150,000 or so clones, with roughly nine tenths observed a single time. This sample comprised peripheral blood, obtained on day 0 of MenACWY control vaccination. These receptors came from an adult in good health. The CDR3 runs from the conserved cysteine through the conserved F or W. The D gene is left open where the match is weak. Clone size is shown for a subset of rows, as once, few, many or a class of expanded clone.

d_call | clone_size | j_call | v_call | cdr3_nt | cdr3_aa
TRBD2 | NA | TRBJ2-4 | TRBV28 | TGTGCCAGCAGTTCCCTGAATAGCGGGGTAAACATTCAGTACTTC | CASSSLNSGVNIQYF
TRBD1 | NA | TRBJ1-2 | TRBV10-3 | TGTGCCATGCGGACAGGGGGAGGCTACACCTTC | CAMRTGGGYTF
NA | NA | TRBJ2-5 | TRBV4-1 | TGCGCCAGCAGCCAAGTCGCGGCCGTAGAGACCCAGTACTTC | CASSQVAAVETQYF
TRBD1 | NA | TRBJ1-4 | TRBV11-2 | TGTGCCAGCAGCTTAGGGGACAGGGTACTGTGGGAAAAACTGTTTTTT | CASSLGDRVLWEKLFF
TRBD1 | NA | TRBJ2-3 | TRBV24-1 | TGTGCCACCAGCGTTCCGGACAGGGACTCAGATACGCAGTATTTT | CATSVPDRDSDTQYF
NA | once | TRBJ1-3 | TRBV5-1 | TGCGCCAGCAGCAGCCCCGGGACCAACGTCGGAAACACCATATATTTT | CASSSPGTNVGNTIYF
NA | NA | TRBJ1-1 | TRBV7-9 | TGTGCCAGCAGAAAGCTGGGGCTGCCTTTTGAAGCTTTCTTT | CASRKLGLPFEAFF
TRBD1 | NA | TRBJ1-2 | TRBV28 | TGTGCCAGCAGCCCCCATGGGACAGGGATTGGCTACACCTTC | CASSPHGTGIGYTF
TRBD2 | once | TRBJ2-1 | TRBV7-3 | TGTGCCAGCAGCTTTCCTAGCGGGCCTAACAATGAGCAGTTCTTC | CASSFPSGPNNEQFF
NA | NA | TRBJ1-1 | TRBV28 | TGTGCCAGCATCCAACAGGGTCGGGGCGGGAACACTGAAGCTTTCTTT | CASIQQGRGGNTEAFF
TRBD2 | few | TRBJ2-2 | TRBV7-9 | TGTGCCAGCAGCCGACTAGCGGGAGCGCGGTTTAGCGGGGAGCTGTTTTTT | CASSRLAGARFSGELFF
TRBD1 | NA | TRBJ1-6 | TRBV25-1 | TGTGCCAGCAGTGAATGGACAGGCTCCTATAATTCACCCCTCCACTTT | CASSEWTGSYNSPLHF
TRBD1 | NA | TRBJ2-6 | TRBV10-3 | TGTGCCATCAGTGGAGGACAGGGGGCGCCTGGGGCCAACGTCCTGACTTTC | CAISGGQGAPGANVLTF
NA | NA | TRBJ1-1 | TRBV7-9 | TGTGCCACCGACTTAGGTCGGAACACTGAAGCTTTCTTT | CATDLGRNTEAFF
NA | NA | TRBJ2-5 | TRBV7-9 | TGTGCCAGCAGCTTAAGGGCTGAGACCCAGTACTTC | CASSLRAETQYF
NA | NA | TRBJ1-6 | TRBV6-5 | TGTGCCAGCACTACGAACTCATTTAATTCACCCCTCCACTTT | CASTTNSFNSPLHF
NA | NA | TRBJ2-2 | TRBV7-2 | TGTGCCAGCAGCGTAGGCCGACCGGCCGGGGAGCTGTTTTTT | CASSVGRPAGELFF
NA | NA | TRBJ1-2 | TRBV28 | TGTGCCAGCAGTTTTTCGGCAGGCCAAGGCTACACCTTC | CASSFSAGQGYTF
NA | NA | TRBJ1-6 | TRBV15 | TGTGCCACCAGCAGAGAGGGGGACGGGGCGGGGTCACCCCTCCACTTT | CATSREGDGAGSPLHF
TRBD2 | NA | TRBJ2-2 | TRBV5-1 | TGCGCCAGCAGCTTGGCGGTCGGGACTAAGAACACCGGGGAGCTGTTTTTT | CASSLAVGTKNTGELFF
NA | NA | TRBJ2-3 | TRBV6-6 | TGTGCCAGCAGTTCCACTAGGCCCACAGATACGCAGTATTTT | CASSSTRPTDTQYF
NA | NA | TRBJ1-2 | TRBV7-9 | TGTGCCAGCAGCTCCCGCCGGGAGTCGGGCTACACCTTC | CASSSRRESGYTF
TRBD1 | NA | TRBJ1-3 | TRBV7-7 | TGTGCCAGCAGCTTACTAAGGGACAGGTGGGTTTCGGGAAACACCATATATTTT | CASSLLRDRWVSGNTIYF
NA | NA | TRBJ1-3 | TRBV7-9 | TGTGCCAGCAGTTTAGGGAACACCATATATTTT | CASSLGNTIYF
NA | NA | TRBJ2-7 | TRBV18 | TGTGCCAGCTCTCTCACCTCCGTCTACGAGCAGTACTTC | CASSLTSVYEQYF
TRBD1 | NA | TRBJ1-2 | TRBV19 | TGTGCCAGTAGTTCCGACAGGGGTGGTGGCTACACCTTC | CASSSDRGGGYTF
TRBD2 | NA | TRBJ2-2 | TRBV7-2 | TGTGCCAGCAGCCCGGCCCCTAGCGGACTTAACACCGGGGAGCTGTTTTTT | CASSPAPSGLNTGELFF
TRBD2 | NA | TRBJ2-5 | TRBV11-2 | TGTGCCAGCAGCTTACCCGGGACTAGGCGGGAGACCCAGTACTTC | CASSLPGTRRETQYF
NA | once | TRBJ1-1 | TRBV4-1 | TGCGCCAGCAGCCATAATTCTGGACAGCGGATCATGAACACTGAAGCTTTCTTT | CASSHNSGQRIMNTEAFF
TRBD1 | few | TRBJ1-2 | TRBV10-3 | TGTGCCATCAGTGCCCCACAGACAGGGGTCTATGGCTACACCTTC | CAISAPQTGVYGYTF
TRBD1 | NA | TRBJ1-4 | TRBV27 | TGTGCCAGCAGTTTACTACAGGGACAGGGGGATGAAAAACTGTTTTTT | CASSLLQGQGDEKLFF
NA | few | TRBJ1-4 | TRBV25-1 | TGTGCCAGCAGTGAACCTCTGGGCACGAGTGAAAAACTGTTTTTT | CASSEPLGTSEKLFF
TRBD2 | NA | TRBJ2-5 | TRBV24-1 | TGTGCCACCAGTGATTTAGCGGGAGGTCCGGAGACCCAGTACTTC | CATSDLAGGPETQYF
TRBD1 | NA | TRBJ1-4 | TRBV5-1 | TGCGCCAGCAGCTCAACGGGACAGGGGGCTGTTGGGGGAGAAAAACTGTTTTTT | CASSSTGQGAVGGEKLFF
TRBD2 | NA | TRBJ2-7 | TRBV7-9 | TGTGCCAGCAGGATAAGTGGACTAGCGGGAGATTCCGAGCAGTACTTC | CASRISGLAGDSEQYF
NA | NA | TRBJ2-3 | TRBV18 | TGTGCCAGCTCACCAATCTCCTCCGGCACAGATACGCAGTATTTT | CASSPISSGTDTQYF
NA | NA | TRBJ1-2 | TRBV15 | TGTGCCACCAGCGGGTCCTCGGGCCTGCGTGGCTACACCTTC | CATSGSSGLRGYTF
NA | NA | TRBJ1-4 | TRBV28 | TGTGCCAGCAGGGCGGGGGGTGAAAAACTGTTTTTT | CASRAGGEKLFF
NA | NA | TRBJ1-1 | TRBV11-3 | TGTGCCAGCAGCTTAGAGGGGGGTTCAGGCACTGAAGCTTTCTTT | CASSLEGGSGTEAFF
TRBD2 | NA | TRBJ2-2 | TRBV5-8 | TGTGCCAGCAGCTCGGACGGACTAGCGGCCACCGGGGAGCTGTTTTTT | CASSSDGLAATGELFF
NA | NA | TRBJ2-2 | TRBV3-1/TRBV3-2 | TGTGCCAGTAGCTCCTACGGTCCCGGGGAGCTGTTTTTT | CASSSYGPGELFF
NA | NA | TRBJ1-3 | TRBV4-1 | TGCGCCAGCAGCCAATCCAGCTCTGGAAACACCATATATTTT | CASSQSSSGNTIYF
TRBD1 | once | TRBJ2-7 | TRBV10-3 | TGTGCCATCAAGGACAGGGGGCCCGAGCAGTACTTC | CAIKDRGPEQYF
NA | NA | TRBJ1-6 | TRBV5-1 | TGCGCCAGCAGCTTTACGAACAGGGTCGGGTCACCCCTCCACTTT | CASSFTNRVGSPLHF
NA | NA | TRBJ2-7 | TRBV6-6 | TGTGCCAGCAGTTACTCGACCGCCGGCACCCTAGGGAAATACTTC | CASSYSTAGTLGKYF
TRBD1 | NA | TRBJ1-4 | TRBV27 | TGTGCCAGCAGTTCACACCGGGACAGGGATTTTAATGAAAAACTGTTTTTT | CASSSHRDRDFNEKLFF
NA | NA | TRBJ2-4 | TRBV6-2/TRBV6-3 | TGTGCCAGCAGTTACTCGAAGCTAGCCAAAAACATTCAGTACTTC | CASSYSKLAKNIQYF
NA | NA | TRBJ1-5 | TRBV23-1 | TGCGCCAGCAGTCGTTGCGGGTCTAGCAATCAGCCCCAGCATTTT | CASSRCGSSNQPQHF
NA | once | TRBJ1-1 | TRBV21-1 | TGTGCCAGCAGCCATCCTAACCTAGACAGGGGGGCTGAAGCTTTCTTT | CASSHPNLDRGAEAFF
NA | NA | TRBJ1-1 | TRBV6-5 | TGTGCCAGCAGTCCCGGGACAAAGGACACTGAAGCTTTCTTT | CASSPGTKDTEAFF
NA | NA | TRBJ1-1 | TRBV6-6 | TGTGCCAGCAGTTACTCGAGGTCTAACACTGAAGCTTTCTTT | CASSYSRSNTEAFF
NA | NA | TRBJ2-6 | TRBV4-2 | TGTGCCAGCAGCCAAGAGCCCCAGGGGTCGGGGGCCAACGTCCTGACTTTC | CASSQEPQGSGANVLTF
NA | NA | TRBJ1-1 | TRBV29-1 | TGCAGCGTTGCAGGGATCACCGGGGGGACTGAAGCTTTCTTT | CSVAGITGGTEAFF
TRBD1 | NA | TRBJ1-1 | TRBV29-1 | TGCAGCGCGTATTTCACAGGGGCGCCAGGAGCTTTCTTT | CSAYFTGAPGAFF